Only one count was recorded for the clone carrying this TCR beta chain. This specimen belongs to a study of T cell changes during pregnancy in multiple sclerosis. TCRdb's copy holds only in-frame clones and misses some; the assay was immunoSEQ multiplex PCR. The sample shows around 56,000 clones, 80% to 95% of them seen only once. This CDR3 spans 12 amino acids. From germline, CDR1 is SQVTM and CDR2 ANQGSEA. V was pared by 7 bases and J by 4 bases, with 13 bases between. This chain links TRBV29-1 with TRBJ1-1; D is perhaps TRBD1 (5 bases). This receptor was taken from a female donor in good health, enrolled as a control in a pregnancy study. The sample in question was peripheral blood, obtained in the third trimester of pregnancy. CDR3 in amino acids: CSAGTVATEAFF. The CDR3 bases are TGCAGCGCCGGGACTGTGGCCACTGAAGCTTTCTTT.